The clone carrying this TCR beta chain was counted only a few times. Germline values: CDR1 SQVTM, CDR2 ANQGSEA. V was pared by 2 bases and J by 1 base, with 3 bases of the junction left unmatched. This CDR3 spans 14 amino acids. This record comes from a study of patients and donors after allogeneic stem cell transplantation. Each CDR3 protein is one row after TCRdb ran MiXCR on the RT-PCR reads. The data show approximately 99,000 distinct CDR3 sequences, around 36% seen once. V and J are TRBV29-1 and TRBJ2-5, with 8 nucleotides matching TRBD2. Material for sequencing was blood, either unsorted or a sorted T cell fraction (not recorded which). The clonotype comes from a human donor who was either an allogeneic HSCT recipient or a stem cell or donor lymphocyte infusion donor (not recorded which). It is not recorded whose cells these are; they may come from a transplant donor. The CDR3 DNA is TGCAGCGTTGAACTAGCGGGCCTCCAAGAGACCCAGTACTTC. Translating gives CSVELAGLQETQYF.